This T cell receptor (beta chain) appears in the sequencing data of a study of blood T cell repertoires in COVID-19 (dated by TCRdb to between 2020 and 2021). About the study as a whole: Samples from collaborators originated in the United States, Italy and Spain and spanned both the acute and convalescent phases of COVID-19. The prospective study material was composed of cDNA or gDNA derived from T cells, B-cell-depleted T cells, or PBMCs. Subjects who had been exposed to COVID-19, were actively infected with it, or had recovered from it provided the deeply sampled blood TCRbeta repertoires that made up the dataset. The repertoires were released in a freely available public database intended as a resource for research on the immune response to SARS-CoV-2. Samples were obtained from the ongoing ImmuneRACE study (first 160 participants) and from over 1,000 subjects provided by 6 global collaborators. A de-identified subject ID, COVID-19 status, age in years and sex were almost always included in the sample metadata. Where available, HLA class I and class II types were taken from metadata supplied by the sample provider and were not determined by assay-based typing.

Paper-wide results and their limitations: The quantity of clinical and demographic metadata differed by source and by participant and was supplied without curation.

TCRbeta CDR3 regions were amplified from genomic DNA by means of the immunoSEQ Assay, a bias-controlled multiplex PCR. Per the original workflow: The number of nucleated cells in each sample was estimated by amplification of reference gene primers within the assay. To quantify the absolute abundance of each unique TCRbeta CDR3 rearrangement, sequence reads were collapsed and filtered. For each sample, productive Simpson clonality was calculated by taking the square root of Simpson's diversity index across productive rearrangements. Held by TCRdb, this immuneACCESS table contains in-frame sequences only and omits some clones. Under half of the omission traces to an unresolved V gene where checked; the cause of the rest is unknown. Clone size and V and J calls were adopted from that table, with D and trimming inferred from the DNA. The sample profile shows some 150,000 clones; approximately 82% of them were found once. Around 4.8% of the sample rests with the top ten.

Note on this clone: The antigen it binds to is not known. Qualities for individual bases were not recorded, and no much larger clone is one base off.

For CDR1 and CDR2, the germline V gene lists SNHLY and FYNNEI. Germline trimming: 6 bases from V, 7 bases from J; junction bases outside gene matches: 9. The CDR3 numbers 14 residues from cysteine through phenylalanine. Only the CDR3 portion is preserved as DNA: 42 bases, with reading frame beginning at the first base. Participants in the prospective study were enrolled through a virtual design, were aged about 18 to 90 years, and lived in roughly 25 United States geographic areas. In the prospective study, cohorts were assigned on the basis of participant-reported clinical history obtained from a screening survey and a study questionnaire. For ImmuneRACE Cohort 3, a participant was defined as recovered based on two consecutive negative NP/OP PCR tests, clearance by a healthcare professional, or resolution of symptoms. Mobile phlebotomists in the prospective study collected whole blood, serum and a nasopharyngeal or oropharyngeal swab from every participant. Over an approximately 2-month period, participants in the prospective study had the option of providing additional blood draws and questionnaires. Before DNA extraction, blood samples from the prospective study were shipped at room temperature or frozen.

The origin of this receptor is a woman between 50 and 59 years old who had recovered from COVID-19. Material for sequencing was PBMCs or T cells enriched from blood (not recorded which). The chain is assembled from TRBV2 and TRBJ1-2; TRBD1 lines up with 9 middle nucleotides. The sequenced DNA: TGTGCCAGCAGGGGGAGGGACAGGGAAGGTGGCTACACCTTC. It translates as CASRGRDREGGYTF.